This entry lists 24 T cell receptor beta chains sequenced from one sample in a study of human T cells and chemical hapten exposure. Described time point: patch test 3, about 24 weeks after DPC sensitization. The treatment: therapeutic diphenylcyclopropenone sensitization with weekly scalp DPC. Each CDR3 protein is one row after TCRdb ran MiXCR on the RACE reads. The data contain 130,000 or so distinct CDR3 sequences, about 10% of them singletons. The sample was whole blood, taken in connection with sensitization to the hapten diphenylcyclopropenone (DPC). Every receptor here comes from a woman aged 50 to 60 with alopecia areata. Some clones in this sample may be carry-over from other donors' samples.

This clonotype was seen more than once but under ten times. The CDR3 DNA follows: TGTGCCAGCAGCCCGACCACTTTGACAGGGAAGGACTATGGCTACACCTTC. Residues: CASSPTTLTGKDYGYTF. The chain carries TRBV7-9 and TRBJ1-2; 7 bases are a match to TRBD1. Germline values: CDR1 SEHNR, CDR2 FQNEAQ (reference sequence). V dropped 5 bases and J dropped 3; count of bases not matched to a gene: 15. CDR3 length: 17 amino acids. Variable domain in full (rest from reference TRBV7-9 and TRBJ1-2): DTGVSQNPRHKITKRGQNVTFRCDPISEHNRLYWYRQTLGQGPEFLTYFQNEAQLEKSRLLSDRFSAERPKGSFSTLEIQRTEQGDSAMYLCASSPTTLTGKDYGYTFGSGTRLTVV.

V is TRBV5-1 and J is TRBJ1-1; 7 bases fit TRBD1. The J segment lost 4 bases and the V segment lost 4 bases, leaving 7 bases of the junction unmatched. Germline V gene data show CDR1 as SGHRS and CDR2 as YFSETQ. The CDR3 is made up of 14 amino acids. CDR3 bases: TGCGCCAGCAGCCCCTCGGAGGGGGCCACTGAAGCTTTCTTT. As protein: CASSPSEGATEAFF.

This clonotype was detected only a few times. The V and J genes are TRBV6-5 and TRBJ1-6; 8 positions match TRBD1. V trimming: 6 bases; J trimming: 6 bases; junction bases outside the gene matches: 4. CDR3 length: 14 residues. From germline, CDR1 is MNHEY and CDR2 SVGAGI. This chain's CDR3 is CASRLDRGNSPLHF. In nucleotides, the CDR3 is TGTGCCAGCAGACTTGACAGGGGTAATTCACCCCTCCACTTT.

V usage is TRBV20-1 and J usage is TRBJ2-7; 15 bases line up with TRBD2. The germline V gene has CDR1 DFQATT and CDR2 SNEGSKA (reference sequence). V lost 0 bases to trimming and J lost 0 bases; unmatched junction nucleotides: 6. This CDR3 spans 18 amino acids. The CDR3 reads CSARDRGLAGGLSYEQYF. Here the CDR3 DNA reads TGCAGTGCTAGAGATAGGGGACTAGCGGGGGGCCTCTCCTACGAGCAGTACTTC.

The chain employs TRBV20-1 and TRBJ1-4; D is ambiguous. Germline CDR1 is DFQATT and CDR2 is SNEGSKA (reference sequence). The CDR3 totals 15 residues. Trimming took 0 bases from V and 0 from J, leaving 8 bases between them. The CDR3 spells CSARDRSATNEKLFF. The CDR3 DNA sequence: TGCAGTGCTAGAGATCGGTCGGCAACTAATGAAAAACTGTTTTTT.

The table lists this clonotype with a few counts. The rearrangement uses TRBV7-2 and TRBJ2-5; 9 bases align to TRBD2. Per germline, CDR1 SGHTA and CDR2 FQGNSA. There are 15 residues in the CDR3. The trim removed 2 bases at V and 5 bases at J, leaving 6 bases unmatched. The CDR3, as DNA: TGTGCCAGCAGCTTAAGCGGGAGGAGGATGGAGACCCAGTACTTC. Its protein product is CASSLSGRRMETQYF.

The chain recombines TRBV5-6 with TRBJ2-1; the D gene is possibly TRBD2 (6 bases). From germline, CDR1 is SGHDT and CDR2 YYEEEE. Between the trimmed V and J ends, which lost 3 bases and 6 bases, there was a span of 10 bases. This CDR3 comprises 13 residues. The CDR3 region is CASSWGEPNEQFF. Here the CDR3 DNA reads TGTGCCAGCAGCTGGGGGGAACCCAATGAGCAGTTCTTC.

As concerns this clonotype: This may be a read error: a much more frequent sequence differs by one nucleotide. The chain links TRBV20-1 to TRBJ2-1, with D possibly called TRBD1 or TRBD2 (5 bases each). V gave up 8 bases and J gave up 8 bases, with 16 bases separating them. The CDR3 has 12 residues. Germline CDR1 reads DFQATT; CDR2 reads SNEGSKA (reference sequence). The CDR3 sequence is CSKGRGRDEQFF. The CDR3, as DNA: TGCAGTAAAGGCCGGGGCCGTGATGAGCAGTTCTTC.

This clonotype was observed a few times. This rearrangement joins TRBV6-6 to TRBJ2-2, with D unresolved. The CDR3 is made up of 11 amino acids. Trimming removed 9 bases from V and 4 bases from J, with 6 bases in between. Germline CDR1 and CDR2: MNHNY and SVGAGI (reference sequence). This CDR3 is CASFITGELFF. The CDR3 DNA reads as TGTGCCAGTTTTATCACCGGGGAGCTGTTTTTT.

This clonotype was recorded a few times. V and J are TRBV28 and TRBJ1-5, with TRBD1 as a possible D gene (5 bases). Trimming pared 8 bases from V and 4 bases from J, leaving 18 bases between. The length of the CDR3 is 15 residues. Germline V gene data show CDR1 as MDHEN and CDR2 as SYDVKM. The CDR3: CASCKRQGFNQPQHF. CDR3 bases: TGTGCCAGCTGTAAGAGGCAGGGTTTTAATCAGCCCCAGCATTTT.

This clonotype was picked up many times. The chain is built from TRBV20-1 and TRBJ2-3; 12 nucleotides agree with TRBD2. Germline assignment: CDR1 DFQATT and CDR2 SNEGSKA (reference sequence). The CDR3 covers 14 residues. DNA of the CDR3: TGCACCGCGACTAGCGGGAGTCACACAGATACGCAGTATTTT. Translated: CTATSGSHTDTQYF.

The chain couples TRBV10-3 to TRBJ1-3, with 12 bases that match TRBD1. Trimming at V came to 4 bases and at J to 2 bases, leaving 0 bases not matched to a gene. Germline-derived CDR1 and CDR2 are ENHRY and SYGVKD. This CDR3 spans 15 amino acids. DNA of the CDR3: TGTGCCATCAGTGGGGACAGGGGGCCTGGAAACACCATATATTTT. It encodes CAISGDRGPGNTIYF.

This rearrangement joins TRBV24-1 to TRBJ1-1; D is ambiguous. V lost 9 bases and J lost 1, with 23 bases in between. The CDR3 has 17 residues. Per the germline V gene, CDR1 is KGHDR and CDR2 is SFDVKD. Written as DNA, the CDR3 is TGTGCCACCGGTGTGGGATGGTGTTATGGCAGGAACACTGAAGCTTTCTTT. Translating it yields CATGVGWCYGRNTEAFF.

The chain is built from TRBV12-3 or TRBV12-4 and TRBJ1-1, with D hard to call. This CDR3 region has 12 residues. V was shortened by 5 bases and J by 4 bases, with 8 bases between the two germline ends. CDR3 sequence: CASSTGPTEAFF. In nucleotides, the CDR3 is TGTGCCAGCAGTACCGGGCCCACTGAAGCTTTCTTT.

A note on this clonotype: A read error may be the cause here, since a much bigger clone is one base away. V and J are TRBV11-2 and TRBJ1-2; D gene unclear. This CDR3 has 12 residues. CDR1 is SGHAT and CDR2 is FQNNGV in the germline V gene. Written as DNA, the CDR3 is TGTGCCAGGAGCTCCAGATACATGGGCTACACCTTC. It codes for CARSSRYMGYTF.

This clonotype was seen a few times. This rearrangement joins TRBV12-3 or TRBV12-4 to TRBJ2-3; D is unclear. Trimming left V 6 bases short and J 1 base short, with 14 bases between. The CDR3 totals 15 residues. CDR3: CASRRYGTRTDTQYF. The DNA for the CDR3 is TGTGCCAGCAGGCGGTATGGTACCCGCACAGATACGCAGTATTTT.

The sample holds many counts of this clonotype. J is TRBJ2-1 and V is TRBV9; the D gene could be TRBD1 or TRBD2 (6 bases each). The CDR3 is made up of 15 amino acids. Deletions cut 0 bases from V and 3 bases from J, with 10 bases between. Looked up from germline, CDR1 is SGDLS and CDR2 is YYNGEE. CDR3 in DNA: TGTGCCAGCAGCGTAGAAGAGGGGGGCTACAATGAGCAGTTCTTC. It specifies CASSVEEGGYNEQFF.

This clonotype occurred many times. This sequence joins TRBV6-5 and TRBJ2-3, with no clear D. V gave up 2 bases and J gave up 5 bases, with 11 bases separating them. Germline values: CDR1 MNHEY, CDR2 SVGAGI. This CDR3 comprises 14 residues. CDR3 in amino acids: CASSYVGSVDTQYF. The CDR3 nucleotides read TGTGCCAGCAGTTACGTGGGTTCCGTAGATACGCAGTATTTT.

This clonotype was counted ten times or more. This sequence joins TRBV5-6 and TRBJ2-7; no reliable D call. The germline CDR1 and CDR2 sequences are SGHDT and YYEEEE. There are 14 residues in the CDR3. V gave up 0 bases and J gave up 2 bases, with 9 bases separating them. The DNA of the CDR3 is TGTGCCAGCAGCTTGGGCGCTGACACCTACGAGCAGTACTTC. Translation: CASSLGADTYEQYF. The full variable domain, rest sourced from reference TRBV5-6 and TRBJ2-7, is DAGVTQSPTHLIKTRGQQVTLRCSPKSGHDTVSWYQQALGQGPQFIFQYYEEEERQRGNFPDRFSGHQFPNYSSELNVNALLLGDSALYLCASSLGADTYEQYFGPGTRLTVT.

This clonotype has a count of ten or more. The rearrangement joins TRBV13 to TRBJ2-7; TRBD2 is a possible D gene (7 bases). The CDR3 spans 12 residues. Germline-derived CDR1 and CDR2 are PRHDT and FYEKMQ (reference sequence). The V end lost 4 bases, the J end lost 6 bases, and 10 bases lay between the germline ends. The CDR3 region has the DNA TGTGCCAGCAGCTCGGGGGGCTCCGAGCAGTACTTC. Translation: CASSSGGSEQYF.

This clonotype was detected many times. J is TRBJ2-3 and V is TRBV25-1; perhaps TRBD2 as D (6 bases). CDR3 length equals 13 residues. The germline V gene encodes CDR1 MGHDK and CDR2 SYGVNS. Trimming left V 1 base short and J 9 bases short, with 11 bases between. In DNA, the CDR3 is TGTGCCAGCAGTGAATCCGTACTAGCCACGCAGTATTTT. Amino acid sequence: CASSESVLATQYF. The whole variable domain, remainder taken from reference TRBV25-1 and TRBJ2-3, is EADIYQTPRYLVIGTGKKITLECSQTMGHDKMYWYQQDPGMELHLIHYSYGVNSTEKGDLSSESTVSRIRTEHFPLTLESARPSHTSQYLCASSESVLATQYFGPGTRLTVL.

The rearrangement joins TRBV5-1 to TRBJ1-1, with 8 bases that match TRBD1. This CDR3 region has 13 residues. Germline V CDR1 and CDR2: SGHRS, YFSETQ. Losses at the gene ends were 4 bases for V and 7 bases for J; bases not matched to a gene: 6. In DNA, the CDR3 is TGCGCCAGCAGCGCAACCGGACAGGGTGAAGCTTTCTTT. As protein: CASSATGQGEAFF.

At least ten counts were recorded for this clonotype. The V and J genes are TRBV2 and TRBJ2-2, with a tentative D call TRBD1 (6 bases). Germline V gene sequence: CDR1 SNHLY, CDR2 FYNNEI. V lost 9 bases, J lost 3 bases, and 20 bases lay in between. The CDR3 sequence is 16 residues long. CDR3 sequence reads: CASLLYGRGDTGELFF. The CDR3 coding sequence is TGTGCCAGTCTTCTCTATGGCAGGGGTGACACCGGGGAGCTGTTTTTT.

The chain combines TRBV9 with TRBJ2-3; D is undetermined. The germline V and J ends were trimmed by 0 bases and 1 base, with 12 bases remaining between them. The germline V gene encodes CDR1 SGDLS and CDR2 YYNGEE. The CDR3 spans 16 residues. The CDR3 DNA follows: TGTGCCAGCAGCGTAGGGATAGTTACCGGCACAGATACGCAGTATTTT. It encodes CASSVGIVTGTDTQYF.